Included here is one T cell receptor (beta chain) sequence, with context. As yet, its antigen is unknown. The entry originates in a study of CXCR3-negative and CXCR3-positive naive CD8 T cells. For the study at large: Cumulative TRB read yield was roughly 140 million, averaging about 1.5 +/- 0.3 million per library.

UMI labels and 5' RACE were used to prepare the TRB cDNA libraries. Following a re-call of the 5' RACE reads, TCRdb has one entry per CDR3 protein and lacks DNA. Reported are approximately 130,000 distinct CDR3 sequences; the ten largest clones contain 0.4% to 0.5%. The CDR3 length is 15 residues. General study results and limits: Naive cells used TRBV-TRBJ genes in much the same way whether CXCR3-negative or CXCR3-positive; memory cells did not. CXCR3-positive naive cells carried more hydrophobic TRB CDR3s than CXCR3-negative naive cells did. The naive subsets expressed comparable surface CD5, and the authors inferred TCR strength from TRB CDR3 properties.

The chain recombines TRBV12-3 or TRBV12-4 with TRBJ2-3; TCRdb selects TRBD2, and the lack of DNA leaves this call unchecked. This receptor was obtained from a human donor in good health. Some clones in this sample may be carry-over from other donors' samples. Specimen: naive CXCR3+ CD8+ T cells from blood. The subset is: CD45RO-CCR7+CD27+CD95- naive CD8+ T cells expressing CXCR3 (TNR3+). CDR3 sequence: CASSPSGSGADTQYF.